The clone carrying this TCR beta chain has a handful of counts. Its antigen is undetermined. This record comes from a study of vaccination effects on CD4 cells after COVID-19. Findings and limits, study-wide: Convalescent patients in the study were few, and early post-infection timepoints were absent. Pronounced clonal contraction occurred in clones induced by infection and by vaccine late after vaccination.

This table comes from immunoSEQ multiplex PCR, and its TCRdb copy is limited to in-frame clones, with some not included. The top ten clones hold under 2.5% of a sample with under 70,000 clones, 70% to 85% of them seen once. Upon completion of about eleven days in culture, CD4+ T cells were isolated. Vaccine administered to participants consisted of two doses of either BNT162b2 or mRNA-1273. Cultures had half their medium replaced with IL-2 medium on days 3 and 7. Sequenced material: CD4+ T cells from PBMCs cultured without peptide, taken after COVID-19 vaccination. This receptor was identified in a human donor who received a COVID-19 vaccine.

This CDR3 is CASSGGDGYYGYTF. In nucleotides, the CDR3 is TGTGCCAGCTCCGGAGGGGACGGATACTATGGCTACACCTTC. V and J are TRBV18 and TRBJ1-2; D is possibly TRBD1 (5 bases). Germline CDR1 and CDR2: KGHSH and LQKENI. This CDR3 spans 14 amino acids. Trimming removed 6 bases from V and 3 bases from J, with 14 bases in between.